This T cell receptor (beta chain) was sequenced in a study of cytomegalovirus exposure and HLA in healthy donors. Study-wide background: Counted in an early data release were about 85 million unique TCRs from HLA-typed donors. There were 300 to 400 genotyped donors. Of these, 75% to 90% fell in the genetic ancestry cluster associated with self-reported Caucasian donors.

With 60 Vbeta and 13 Jbeta primers, the PCR was carried out. Profiling relied on immunoSEQ multiplex PCR, and the TCRdb table lists in-frame clones only, not all of them. The sample includes 75,000 to 95,000 clones, roughly 73% of them seen just once. This clone has only one observation. Its antigen is not identified. Study-wide points: It was shown in a later analysis that HLA-associated TCR beta chains were more clonally expanded than other, equally common chains.

CDR1 is SGHVS and CDR2 is FQNEAQ in the germline V gene. V lost 0 bases, J lost 1 base, and 13 bases lay in between. The CDR3 length is 17 residues. This TCR was recovered from a male donor in good health and CMV-seropositive. The chain has TRBV7-8 and TRBJ1-5; D is unclear. Sequencing was performed on PBMCs. CDR3 in amino acids: CASSLARSPGSNQPQHF. The DNA for the CDR3 is TGTGCCAGCAGCTTAGCTCGGAGTCCGGGGAGCAATCAGCCCCAGCATTTT.